These 3 T cell receptor beta chains were sequenced from one sample in a study of T cell responses to AZD1222 COVID-19 vaccine. Profiled with immunoSEQ multiplex PCR; TCRdb holds only in-frame clones, not every one. This sample has 150,000 to 200,000 clones, with 75% to 90% found just once. This material consisted of peripheral blood, taken 28 days after the second dose of the MenACWY control vaccine. The receptors stem from an adult who received the MenACWY meningococcal vaccine as a control.

J is TRBJ1-5 and V is TRBV19; possible D gene TRBD1, 6 bases. Trimming removed 4 bases from V and 0 bases from J, with 10 bases in between. Germline V gives CDR1 LNHDA, CDR2 SQIVND (reference sequence). This CDR3 is built from 15 residues. CDR3 nucleotides: TGTGCCAGTAGTACGGGGGGCTTTAGCAATCAGCCCCAGCATTTT. Protein sequence: CASSTGGFSNQPQHF.

V is TRBV18 and J is TRBJ2-1; tentatively, D is TRBD1 or TRBD2 (6 bases each). CDR1 is KGHSH, CDR2 LQKENI, per germline. The CDR3 is 15 residues long. V was shortened by 1 base and J by 8 bases, with 15 bases between the two germline ends. CDR3 sequence reads: CASSPRTGAQDEQFF. CDR3 coding DNA: TGTGCCAGCTCACCACGGACGGGGGCGCAGGATGAGCAGTTCTTC.

The sample holds one count of this clone. This chain connects TRBV3-1 (or the pseudogene TRBV3-2) to TRBJ2-4; D gene uncertain. Germline CDR1 and CDR2: LGHDT and YNNKEL (reference sequence). The CDR3 runs to 16 residues. V lost 1 base and J 0 bases, leaving 10 bases between the germline ends. DNA of the CDR3: TGTGCCAGCAGCCAAGTCCCCATATTAGCCAAAAACATTCAGTACTTC. Translating it yields CASSQVPILAKNIQYF.